The 32 T cell receptor beta chains presented below share a single source sample, sequenced in a study of beta chain features in type 1 diabetes. The study reverse transcribed the entire isolated RNA, so it sequenced expressed TCRB transcripts. Data came from immunoSEQ multiplex PCR; TCRdb stores just in-frame clones and leaves some out. The sample includes 250,000 to 350,000 clones, approximately 14% of them seen just once. The specimen sequenced was central memory CD4+ T cells from blood. The receptors were sampled from a man aged 25-40 years in good health.

V gene TRBV6-4 combines with J gene TRBJ1-2, with unresolved D. V gave up 0 bases and J gave up 6 bases, with 11 bases separating them. This CDR3 is built from 14 residues. The germline CDR1 and CDR2 sequences are MRHNA and SNTAGT. CDR3 sequence reads: CASSDSSGLDGYTF. In DNA, the CDR3 is TGTGCCAGCAGTGACTCGTCCGGGTTAGATGGCTACACCTTC.

Only a few counts were recorded for this clone. The genes are TRBV11-2 and TRBJ2-3, with TRBD2 as a possible D gene (5 bases). V was clipped by 2 bases and J by 4 bases, with 13 bases between them. The CDR3 consists of 15 residues. CDR1 is SGHAT and CDR2 is FQNNGV in the germline V gene. The CDR3 DNA reads as TGTGCCAGCAGCTTAACGGACCTCGGGGCAGATACGCAGTATTTT. It is translated as CASSLTDLGADTQYF.

The sample holds a few counts of this clone. V gene TRBV6-5 combines with J gene TRBJ1-2, with D uncertain. Germline V gene sequence: CDR1 MNHEY, CDR2 SVGAGI. This CDR3 contains 11 residues. With 6 bases removed from V and 9 bases from J, the gap between germline ends came to 11 bases. CDR3 loop: CASSSGSRYTF. The CDR3 DNA reads TGTGCCAGCAGCTCGGGGTCGCGCTACACCTTC.

The chain uses TRBV5-1 and TRBJ1-3; D not certain. Germline assignment: CDR1 SGHRS and CDR2 YFSETQ. Trimming cost V 0 bases and J 0 bases, with 7 bases left between them. This CDR3 has 15 amino acids. The CDR3 loop reads CASSLGPGSGNTIYF. The CDR3, as DNA: TGCGCCAGCAGCTTGGGGCCCGGCTCTGGAAACACCATATATTTT.

V usage is TRBV12-2 and J usage is TRBJ1-2. TRBV12-2 constitutes a pseudogene. The CDR3 has 14 amino acids. The CDR3 DNA reads TGTGCAAGTCGCTGCCGGGACCGCAACTATGGCTACACCTTC. Translating it yields CASRCRDRNYGYTF.

The table lists this clone with many counts. This sequence joins TRBV19 and TRBJ2-1; TRBD2 matches at 8 bases. V lost 1 base, J lost 0 bases, and 8 bases stayed unmatched. Germline assignment: CDR1 LNHDA and CDR2 SQIVND (reference sequence). This CDR3 has 18 amino acids. The CDR3 loop is CASSIVRVAGLSYNEQFF. Here the CDR3 DNA reads TGTGCCAGTAGTATAGTGAGGGTAGCGGGGCTCTCCTACAATGAGCAGTTCTTC.

This clone occurred a few times. V and J are TRBV7-2 and TRBJ1-1; no clear D gene. V was trimmed by 7 bases and J by 1 base, leaving 13 bases between them. The V gene's germline CDR1 is SGHTA and CDR2 FQGNSA. The CDR3 has 14 amino acids. The CDR3 nucleotides read TGTGCCAGCACCCTGAGGCAGGCGAACACTGAAGCTTTCTTT. As protein: CASTLRQANTEAFF.

The chain uses TRBV7-2 and TRBJ1-2, with D uncertain. Looked up from germline, CDR1 is SGHTA and CDR2 is FQGNSA. V was pared by 1 base and J by 7 bases, with 10 bases between. The CDR3 totals 13 residues. This CDR3 reads CASSLGQTRGYTF. The CDR3, as DNA: TGTGCCAGCAGCTTAGGGCAGACCCGTGGCTACACCTTC.

In this sample, this clone turned up a few times. V usage is TRBV19 and J usage is TRBJ1-2, with D unresolved. Trimming stripped 9 bases from V and 4 bases from J, with 12 bases between. CDR3 length: 12 residues. The germline V gene has CDR1 LNHDA and CDR2 SQIVND (reference sequence). The CDR3 DNA reads TGTGCCAGCTCCTGGGTTGGCTATGGCTACACCTTC. Translation gives CASSWVGYGYTF.

This clone has more than one count but fewer than ten. The chain joins TRBV11-2 to TRBJ2-3; possibly TRBD2 for D (5 bases). Germline CDR1 and CDR2: SGHAT and FQNNGV. The V end was cut by 5 bases, the J end by 4 bases, with 7 bases between. The CDR3 length is 12 residues. This CDR3 reads CASSQRADTQYF. The DNA for the CDR3 is TGTGCCAGCAGCCAGAGGGCAGATACGCAGTATTTT.

This chain joins TRBV6-5 and TRBJ1-6, with D perhaps TRBD1 (6 bases). CDR1 and CDR2 (germline): MNHEY, SVGAGI. The CDR3 has 15 residues. V lost 5 bases, J lost 3 bases, and 11 bases lay in between. CDR3 DNA sequence: TGTGCCAGCAGTCGTATGGACAGCTATAATTCACCCCTCCACTTT. It yields the protein CASSRMDSYNSPLHF.

In its sample, this clone was seen a few times. The chain has TRBV6-1 and TRBJ2-3; TRBD1 matches 7 bases. With 2 bases clipped from V and 7 bases from J, the junction kept 6 bases outside the gene matches. The CDR3 length is 14 residues. The germline gives CDR1 MNHNS, CDR2 SASEGT. The CDR3 sequence is CASSESTGTNTQYF. CDR3 nucleotides: TGTGCCAGCAGTGAATCGACAGGGACGAATACGCAGTATTTT.

The chain recombines TRBV25-1 with TRBJ1-3, with 7 nucleotides matching TRBD1. The CDR3 length is 17 residues. CDR1 is MGHDK, CDR2 SYGVNS, per germline. J gave up 4 bases and V 6 bases, and 15 bases lay outside the gene matches. CDR3 loop: CASSKTGTGWNGNTIYF. CDR3 nucleotide sequence: TGTGCCAGCAGCAAGACAGGGACCGGGTGGAACGGAAACACCATATATTTT.

This chain uses TRBV5-4 with TRBJ1-4, with D maybe TRBD1 (5 bases). The V gene lost 0 bases and the J gene lost 4 bases, with 10 bases spanning the gap. This CDR3 region has 15 residues. Per germline, CDR1 SGHNT and CDR2 YYREEE (reference sequence). The CDR3 sequence: CASSLGGTGNEKLFF. CDR3 coding DNA: TGTGCCAGCAGCTTGGGTGGGACGGGTAATGAAAAACTGTTTTTT. The whole variable domain, filled in from reference TRBV5-4 and TRBJ1-4, reads ETGVTQSPTHLIKTRGQQVTLRCSSQSGHNTVSWYQQALGQGPQFIFQYYREEENGRGNFPPRFSGLQFPNYSSELNVNALELDDSALYLCASSLGGTGNEKLFFGSGTQLSVL.

In its sample, this clone was seen a few times. This chain uses TRBV9 with TRBJ1-1; tentative D call: TRBD1 (6 bases). The V gene lost 0 bases and the J gene lost 5 bases, with 11 bases spanning the gap. This CDR3 contains 14 residues. Germline V gene sequence: CDR1 SGDLS, CDR2 YYNGEE. CDR3 loop: CASSVVGGETEAFF. DNA for the CDR3: TGTGCCAGCAGCGTAGTAGGGGGTGAGACTGAAGCTTTCTTT.

The V and J genes are TRBV30 and TRBJ1-4, with 10 nucleotides matching TRBD1. CDR3 length: 19 amino acids. Trimming at V came to 2 bases and at J to 5 bases, leaving 17 bases not matched to a gene. Germline V gives CDR1 GTSNPN, CDR2 SVGIG (reference sequence). The CDR3 is CAWSIPRYRDRGTNEKLFF. Here the CDR3 DNA reads TGTGCCTGGAGTATACCCAGGTATAGGGACAGGGGCACAAATGAAAAACTGTTTTTT.

This chain connects TRBV4-2 to TRBJ1-4; weak D call: TRBD1 (6 bases). This CDR3 spans 16 amino acids. Looked up from germline, CDR1 is LGHNA and CDR2 is YNFKEQ. The V and J ends lost 0 bases and 10 bases respectively, with 18 bases between them. The DNA for the CDR3 is TGTGCCAGCAGCCAAGAGGGTCAACAGGGTTTAGTAAAACTGTTTTTT. Protein product: CASSQEGQQGLVKLFF.

The rearrangement uses TRBV29-1 and TRBJ2-3; 15 bases match TRBD2. The CDR3 length is 16 residues. V was clipped by 3 bases and J by 4 bases; unmatched bases: 5. The V gene's germline CDR1 is SQVTM and CDR2 ANQGSEA. Here the CDR3 DNA reads TGCAGCGTTGAGGGGACTAGCGGGGGGCCCCCAGATACGCAGTATTTT. It yields the protein CSVEGTSGGPPDTQYF.

The genes are TRBV7-9 and TRBJ2-7; 9 bases line up with TRBD2. V lost 5 bases, J lost 2 bases, and 7 bases stayed unmatched. The germline CDR1 and CDR2 sequences are SEHNR and FQNEAQ (reference sequence). This CDR3 has 15 residues. The DNA of the CDR3 is TGTGCCAGCAGCGTCTATAGCGGGAGTACCTACGAGCAGTACTTC. Translated, it gives CASSVYSGSTYEQYF.

A few counts support this clone. This sequence joins TRBV6-1 and TRBJ2-2; the D gene is possibly TRBD2 (6 bases). Germline CDR1 is MNHNS and CDR2 is SASEGT. The CDR3 extends over 15 amino acids. V gave up 2 bases and J gave up 7 bases, with 14 bases separating them. The DNA of the CDR3 is TGTGCCAGCAGTGAAACGACTAGATCGTACGGGGAGCTGTTTTTT. Translation gives CASSETTRSYGELFF.

This clone was found many times. The chain employs TRBV5-6 and TRBJ2-5, with no clear D. The germline gives CDR1 SGHDT, CDR2 YYEEEE. V gave up 2 bases and J gave up 2 bases, with 7 bases separating them. The CDR3 is 13 amino acids. CDR3: CASSLALQETQYF. The CDR3 bases are TGTGCCAGCAGCTTAGCTCTACAAGAGACCCAGTACTTC.

The rearrangement joins TRBV27 to TRBJ1-1; D not certain. The CDR3 spans 13 residues. The germline gives CDR1 MNHEY, CDR2 SMNVEV (reference sequence). V dropped 3 bases and J dropped 5 bases, with 10 bases sitting between them. CDR3 loop: CASSLTWDTEAFF. CDR3 sequence (DNA): TGTGCCAGCAGTTTGACATGGGATACTGAAGCTTTCTTT.

This clone was counted between two and nine times. The CDR3 sequence is CASTGDSDTQYF. The CDR3 nucleotides read TGTGCCAGCACGGGGGACTCGGATACGCAGTATTTT. The gene calls are TRBV6-6 and TRBJ2-3; D perhaps matches TRBD2 (6 bases). Germline lookup yields CDR1 MNHNY and CDR2 SVGAGI (reference sequence). This CDR3 is 12 amino acids long. V dropped 7 bases and J dropped 6 bases, with 11 bases sitting between them.

This clone appeared a few times. The V call is TRBV6-1, the J call TRBJ2-2; D uncertain. The CDR3 covers 12 residues. Germline CDR1 is MNHNS and CDR2 is SASEGT. Trimming pared 6 bases from V and 4 bases from J, leaving 6 bases between. The CDR3 DNA reads TGTGCCAGCAGATTTGCCACCGGGGAGCTGTTTTTT. Its protein is CASRFATGELFF.

The rearrangement links TRBV7-7 to TRBJ2-3; D might be TRBD2 (6 bases). Trimming stripped 1 base from V and 2 bases from J, with 10 bases between. Germline lookup yields CDR1 SSHAT and CDR2 FNYEAQ (reference sequence). The CDR3 sequence is 15 residues long. The DNA of the CDR3 is TGTGCCAGCAGCTTAGGGGACTTGATCACAGATACGCAGTATTTT. This encodes CASSLGDLITDTQYF.

The chain employs TRBV7-8 and TRBJ2-5; D possibly corresponds to TRBD1 (5 bases). The V end lost 7 bases, the J end lost 7 bases, and 13 bases lay between the germline ends. In germline, CDR1 is SGHVS, CDR2 FQNEAQ. The CDR3 runs 12 residues. In DNA, the CDR3 is TGTGCCAGCATGGGGCTCCTTGGGACCCAGTACTTC. Its protein product is CASMGLLGTQYF.

This clone was seen only a few times. The genes are TRBV5-1 and TRBJ1-3; D gene uncertain. CDR3 length equals 16 residues. The germline V gene encodes CDR1 SGHRS and CDR2 YFSETQ. V shed 0 bases and J shed 1 base, with 11 bases lying between them. The CDR3 sequence: CASSLDGRISGNTIYF. The DNA for the CDR3 is TGCGCCAGCAGCTTGGACGGACGGATATCTGGAAACACCATATATTTT. The full variable domain, rest sourced from reference TRBV5-1 and TRBJ1-3, is KAGVTQTPRYLIKTRGQQVTLSCSPISGHRSVSWYQQTPGQGLQFLFEYFSETQRNKGNFPGRFSGRQFSNSRSEMNVSTLELGDSALYLCASSLDGRISGNTIYFGEGSWLTVV.

This clone came up many times. CDR3 amino acids: CASSESGHNTEAFF. The CDR3 region has the DNA TGTGCCAGCAGCGAGTCTGGGCATAACACTGAAGCTTTCTTT. The chain combines TRBV7-2 with TRBJ1-1; D unresolved. The CDR3 contains 14 residues. The V gene's germline CDR1 is SGHTA and CDR2 FQGNSA. V lost 5 bases and J lost 2, with 12 bases in between.

The J gene is TRBJ1-5, the V gene TRBV4-3, with 8 bases aligning to TRBD1. CDR1 and CDR2 (germline): LGHNA, YSLEER. The CDR3 is 16 residues long. After removal of 0 bases from V and 6 bases from J, the junction contained 7 bases not matched to a gene. CDR3 sequence reads: CASSQETTGGGQPQHF. CDR3 bases: TGCGCCAGCAGCCAAGAGACCACAGGGGGTGGTCAGCCCCAGCATTTT.

At least ten counts were recorded for this clone. The J gene is TRBJ2-3, the V gene TRBV15; no clear D gene. This CDR3 region has 14 residues. With 2 bases removed from V and 3 bases from J, the gap between germline ends came to 9 bases. Germline V CDR1 and CDR2: LNHNV, YYDKDF (reference sequence). As DNA, the CDR3 is TGTGCCACCAGCAGAAGAGAAACTACAGATACGCAGTATTTT. Translated: CATSRRETTDTQYF.

The chain carries TRBV6-1 and TRBJ2-5, with D uncertain. V gave up 6 bases and J gave up 9 bases, with 11 bases separating them. The germline V gene has CDR1 MNHNS and CDR2 SASEGT. The CDR3 is made up of 11 amino acids. The CDR3 bases are TGTGCCAGCAGCGACCGTGATCCCCAGTACTTC. Translated, it gives CASSDRDPQYF.

This clone turned up a few times. This CDR3 reads CASSPSGTGVREQYF. In DNA, the CDR3 is TGCGCCAGCAGCCCTTCAGGGACAGGGGTTCGGGAGCAGTACTTC. V usage is TRBV4-1 and J usage is TRBJ2-7, with TRBD1 matching over 10 bases. The CDR3 sequence is 15 residues long. Germline trimming cut 4 bases from V and 7 bases from J; bases unmatched to any gene: 10. Germline CDR1 MGHRA, CDR2 YSYEKL.